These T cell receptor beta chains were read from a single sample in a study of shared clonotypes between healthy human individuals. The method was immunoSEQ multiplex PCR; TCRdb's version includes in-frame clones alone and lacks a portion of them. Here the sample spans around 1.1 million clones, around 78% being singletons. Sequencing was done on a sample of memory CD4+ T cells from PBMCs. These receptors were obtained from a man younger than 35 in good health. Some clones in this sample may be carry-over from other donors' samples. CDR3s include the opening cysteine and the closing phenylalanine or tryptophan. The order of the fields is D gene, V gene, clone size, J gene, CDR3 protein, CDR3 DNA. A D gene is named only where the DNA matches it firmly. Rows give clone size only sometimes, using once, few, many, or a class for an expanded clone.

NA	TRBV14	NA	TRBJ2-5	CASSPYGASETQYF	TGTGCCAGCAGCCCGTACGGGGCTTCGGAGACCCAGTACTTC
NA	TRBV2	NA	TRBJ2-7	CAGSQAEHEQYF	TGTGCCGGAAGCCAGGCGGAGCACGAGCAGTACTTC
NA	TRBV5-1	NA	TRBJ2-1	CASHRGTSRDNEQFF	TGCGCCAGCCACAGGGGGACTAGTAGGGACAATGAGCAGTTCTTC
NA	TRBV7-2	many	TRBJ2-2	CASSLGGPRELFF	TGTGCCAGCAGCTTAGGGGGGCCCCGGGAGCTGTTTTTT
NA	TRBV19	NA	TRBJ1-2	CASSANSYTF	TGTGCCAGTAGTGCCAACAGCTACACCTTC
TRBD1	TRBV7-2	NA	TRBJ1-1	CASSEGGREAFF	TGTGCCAGCAGCGAAGGGGGCCGTGAAGCTTTCTTT
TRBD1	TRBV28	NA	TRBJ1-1	CASSLVGQGARGTEAFF	TGTGCCAGCAGTTTAGTTGGACAGGGGGCGCGAGGCACTGAAGCTTTCTTT
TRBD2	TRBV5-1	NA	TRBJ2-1	CASSFAGVEQFF	TGCGCCAGCTCCTTTGCGGGAGTGGAGCAGTTCTTC
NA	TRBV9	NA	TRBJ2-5	CASSVGPFPGETQYF	TGTGCCAGCAGCGTGGGACCCTTCCCCGGAGAGACCCAGTACTTC
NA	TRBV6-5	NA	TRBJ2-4	CASSPRGTAKNIQYF	TGTGCCAGCAGTCCCCGGGGGACAGCCAAAAACATTCAGTACTTC
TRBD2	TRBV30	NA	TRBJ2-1	CAWKGLATGGGQFF	TGTGCCTGGAAGGGACTAGCGACCGGAGGGGGGCAGTTCTTC
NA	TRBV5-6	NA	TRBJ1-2	CASSYRSNSRNYGYTF	TGTGCCAGCAGTTACCGCTCCAACAGCCGTAACTATGGCTACACCTTC
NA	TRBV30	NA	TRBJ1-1	CAWEDRNTEAFF	TGTGCCTGGGAGGACAGGAACACTGAAGCTTTCTTT
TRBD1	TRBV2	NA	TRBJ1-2	CASLRDRANYGYTF	TGTGCCAGCCTGAGGGACAGGGCTAACTATGGCTACACCTTC
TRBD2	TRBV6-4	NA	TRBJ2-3	CASSAVIAGDSDTQYF	TGTGCCAGCAGTGCGGTTATAGCGGGAGATTCAGATACGCAGTATTTT
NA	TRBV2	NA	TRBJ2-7	CASEQGITPYEQYF	TGTGCCAGCGAACAGGGAATTACCCCCTACGAGCAGTACTTC
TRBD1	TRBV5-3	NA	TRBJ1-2	CARSFTGGFGYTF	TGTGCCAGAAGCTTTACAGGGGGCTTCGGCTACACCTTC
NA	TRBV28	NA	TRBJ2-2	CASRLIGQFSGELFF	TGTGCCAGCAGACTGATCGGGCAGTTTTCCGGGGAGCTGTTTTTT
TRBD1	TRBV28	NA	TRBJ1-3	CASSMGQGYTIYF	TGTGCCAGCAGTATGGGACAGGGCTACACCATATATTTT
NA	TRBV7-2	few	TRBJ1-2	CASSQGNYGYTF	TGTGCCAGCAGCCAGGGGAACTATGGCTACACCTTC
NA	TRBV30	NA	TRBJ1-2	CAWSVGRANYGYTF	TGTGCCTGGAGTGTTGGCAGGGCCAACTATGGCTACACCTTC
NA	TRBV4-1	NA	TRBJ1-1	CASSQAAGTPEGTEAFF	TGCGCCAGCAGCCAAGCTGCGGGGACCCCCGAGGGCACTGAAGCTTTCTTT
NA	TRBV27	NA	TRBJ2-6	CASSLSDERGANVLTF	TGTGCCAGCAGTTTATCGGACGAGAGGGGGGCCAACGTCCTGACTTTC
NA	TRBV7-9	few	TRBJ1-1	CASSFRGGTEAFF	TGTGCCAGCAGCTTCAGGGGAGGCACTGAAGCTTTCTTT
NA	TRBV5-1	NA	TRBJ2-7	CASSLSTNLYEQYF	TGCGCCAGCAGCTTGTCGACTAATCTGTACGAGCAGTACTTC
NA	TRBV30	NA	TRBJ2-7	CAWSVAYEQYF	TGTGCCTGGAGTGTCGCCTACGAGCAGTACTTC
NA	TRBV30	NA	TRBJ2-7	CAWSVGGSNEQYF	TGTGCCTGGAGTGTAGGAGGGTCCAACGAGCAGTACTTC
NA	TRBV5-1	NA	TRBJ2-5	CASSLAMVAEETQYF	TGCGCCAGCAGCTTGGCCATGGTAGCGGAAGAGACCCAGTACTTC
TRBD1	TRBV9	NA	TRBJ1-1	CASSAGGAVNTEAFF	TGTGCCAGCAGCGCAGGGGGCGCCGTGAACACTGAAGCTTTCTTT
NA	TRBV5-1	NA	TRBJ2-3	CASSSGNRVDTQYF	TGCGCCAGCAGCTCGGGCAACAGGGTAGATACGCAGTATTTT
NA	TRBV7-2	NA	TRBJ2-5	CASSLSPGLGQETQYF	TGTGCCAGCAGCTTATCGCCAGGGCTTGGCCAAGAGACCCAGTACTTC
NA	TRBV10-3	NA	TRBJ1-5	CAISERKGLNQPQHF	TGTGCCATCAGTGAAAGAAAGGGGTTAAATCAGCCCCAGCATTTT
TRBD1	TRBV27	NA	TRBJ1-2	CASSFDRGLTGYTF	TGTGCCAGCAGTTTTGACAGGGGGCTCACTGGCTACACCTTC
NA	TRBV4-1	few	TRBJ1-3	CASSQAPGGATGNTIYF	TGCGCCAGCAGCCAAGCCCCGGGGGGGGCGACGGGAAACACCATATATTTT
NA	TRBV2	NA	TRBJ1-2	CASSEGVGRGYTF	TGTGCCAGCAGTGAAGGGGTCGGGAGAGGCTACACCTTC